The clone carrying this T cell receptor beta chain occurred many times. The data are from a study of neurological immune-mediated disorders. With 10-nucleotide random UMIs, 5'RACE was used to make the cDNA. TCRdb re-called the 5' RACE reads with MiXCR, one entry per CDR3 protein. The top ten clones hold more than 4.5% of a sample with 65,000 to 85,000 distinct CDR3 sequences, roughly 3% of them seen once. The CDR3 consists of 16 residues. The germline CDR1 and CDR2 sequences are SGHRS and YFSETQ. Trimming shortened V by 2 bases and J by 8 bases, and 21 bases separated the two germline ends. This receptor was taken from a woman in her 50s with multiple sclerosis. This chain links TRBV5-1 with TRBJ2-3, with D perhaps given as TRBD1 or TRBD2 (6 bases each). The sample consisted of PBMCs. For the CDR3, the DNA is TGCGCCAGCAGCTTTCGGGGGCCCCAACAAGGTCGTACGCAGTATTTT. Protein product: CASSFRGPQQGRTQYF.